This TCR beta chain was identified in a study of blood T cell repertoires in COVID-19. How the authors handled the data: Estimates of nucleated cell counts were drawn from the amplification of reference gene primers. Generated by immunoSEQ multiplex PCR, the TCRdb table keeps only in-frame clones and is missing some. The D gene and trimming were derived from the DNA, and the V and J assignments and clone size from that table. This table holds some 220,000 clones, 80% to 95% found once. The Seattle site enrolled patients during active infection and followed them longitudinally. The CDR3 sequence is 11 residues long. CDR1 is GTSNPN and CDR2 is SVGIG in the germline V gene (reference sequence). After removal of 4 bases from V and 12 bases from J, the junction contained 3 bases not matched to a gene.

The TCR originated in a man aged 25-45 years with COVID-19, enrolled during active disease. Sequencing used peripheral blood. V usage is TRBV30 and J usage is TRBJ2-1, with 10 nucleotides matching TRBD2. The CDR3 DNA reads TGTGCCTGGACTAGCGGGGGCCCGCAGTTCTTC. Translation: CAWTSGGPQFF.